This paragraph covers one T cell receptor (beta chain) sequence. The sample holds a few counts of this clonotype. It has no known antigen specificity. No quality values exist for individual bases; no much larger clone is one base distant. The data were taken from a study of post-analysis software for immune sequencing data (dated by TCRdb to about 2015). About the investigation overall: Disease courses on record covered relapsing-remitting, secondary progressive and progressive-relapsing multiple sclerosis, though some patients had no subtype annotation. A subset of samples was prepared in parallel using single-end sample barcoding, then pooled and co-amplified after Illumina adapter ligation. Patient repertoires were compared against roughly 12 previously published healthy control repertoires from donors aged roughly 6 to 28 years. Study-wide conclusions, independent of this receptor: Significantly lower normalized Chao1 diversity was found in multiple sclerosis patients than in controls, suggesting substantial peripheral T-cell clonal expansion. The control group was slightly older than the multiple sclerosis patient group. Significantly higher frequencies in patients than in controls were found for a handful of TRBV segments, including TRBV5-6, TRBV5-1 and TRBV20-1. When samples were clustered directly using the F measure, samples prepared in the same batch co-clustered strongly, which prompted a batch-effect correction.

The library was generated by PCR. This sample was sequenced with an Illumina HiSeq 2500. To reduce PCR and sequencing biases, unique molecular identifiers were built into the TCR beta cDNA libraries. Some 500,000 cDNA molecules were obtained per 1 to 10 million input T cells, so each molecule approximated one T cell. The same protocol used for the earlier healthy control dataset was applied to prepare and sequence the patient libraries. Samples belonging to the same batch were prepared together, multiplexed and sequenced on a shared HiSeq lane. The paper's processing steps were these. MIGEC was used to process the raw barcoded reads, and molecular identifier groups with only a single read were discarded before consensus assembly and CDR3 extraction. VDJtools was used for post-analysis of the clonotype tables, with diversity normalized by down-sampling every dataset to the smallest sample size. Repertoire overlap clustering matched CDR3 amino acid but not nucleotide sequences to correct batch-related cross-sample contamination. The public reads were run again by TCRdb, first through fastp at Q25 and then through MiXCR, and only productive beta chains were kept. A single entry per CDR3 protein holds the most common genes and DNA from its merged rows. Clone size and V and J calls follow TCRdb, not the original study. The sample data list approximately 350,000 distinct CDR3 sequences, and about a third of these were observed just once. The top ten clonotypes cover roughly 13% of the sample.

TCR beta repertoires were profiled from peripheral blood of approximately 13 young patients with multiple sclerosis to demonstrate the VDJtools post-analysis software. The multiple sclerosis patients were children and adolescents between about 6 and 16 years of age. Its CDR3 holds 15 amino acids, cysteine through phenylalanine. The entry retains the CDR3 DNA only, 45 bases that are in frame from base 1. V was cut back by 6 bases and J by 4 bases, leaving a gap of 19 bases between them. The germline V gene supplies CDR1 SGHTA and CDR2 FQGNSA. The sample was blood. The TCR comes from a girl aged 5 to 17 with multiple sclerosis. The chain uses TRBV7-2 and TRBJ2-7; matching of 6 bases hints at TRBD2 as the D gene. The CDR3 in this case is CASREAGGATYEQYF. In nucleotide form, the sequence is TGTGCCAGCAGGGAGGCGGGCGGGGCCACGTACGAGCAGTACTTC.